Shown below are 12 T cell receptor beta chains from a single sample sequenced in a study of beta chain features in type 1 diabetes. For these receptors, no antigen is known. The study reverse transcribed the entire isolated RNA, so it sequenced expressed TCRB transcripts. Clones were sequenced by immunoSEQ multiplex PCR, and TCRdb holds only the in-frame ones, with some missing. The sample holds around 310,000 clones; roughly 13% are singletons and the top ten take roughly 0.015%. General study findings and limits: Within each of all four CD4+ subsets, Type 1 diabetes patients had TCRB CDR3s that were moderately but significantly shorter.

Sequenced sample: naive CD4+ T cells from blood. The receptors were gathered from a woman under 30 with type 1 diabetes.

The rearrangement uses TRBV7-8 and TRBJ2-5; D remains ambiguous. This CDR3 comprises 13 residues. Germline lookup yields CDR1 SGHVS and CDR2 FQNEAQ. V was shortened by 2 bases and J by 4 bases, with 8 bases between the two germline ends. CDR3 region: CASSLPPGETQYF. CDR3 sequence (DNA): TGTGCCAGCAGCTTACCGCCGGGAGAGACCCAGTACTTC.

This clone has just a few counts. The chain uses TRBV10-3 and TRBJ2-1; 13 bases match TRBD2. CDR1 ENHRY and CDR2 SYGVKD come from the germline V gene. Trimming removed 4 bases from V and 6 bases from J; junction bases left unmatched: 6. The CDR3 has 16 amino acids. CDR3 residues: CAISGTSGSLSNEQFF. DNA for the CDR3: TGTGCCATCAGTGGGACTAGCGGGAGTCTCTCCAATGAGCAGTTCTTC.

There are a few counts of this clone. The J gene is TRBJ2-2, the V gene TRBV10-3; perhaps TRBD1 as D (6 bases). Germline values: CDR1 ENHRY, CDR2 SYGVKD. The V and J ends lost 3 bases and 3 bases respectively, with 14 bases between them. CDR3 length equals 16 residues. CDR3 amino acids: CAISDSSAGDTGELFF. CDR3 DNA: TGTGCCATCAGTGATTCGTCGGCAGGGGACACCGGGGAGCTGTTTTTT.

The V call is TRBV5-4, the J call TRBJ2-1; 9 bases fit TRBD1. The CDR3 runs to 15 residues. With V trimmed by 4 bases and J by 3 bases, 5 bases remained unmatched. CDR1 is SGHNT, CDR2 YYREEE, per germline (reference sequence). For the CDR3, the DNA is TGTGCCAGCAGCAGTGGGACAGGGAACTACAATGAGCAGTTCTTC. Amino acids: CASSSGTGNYNEQFF.

This chain links TRBV5-1 with TRBJ1-2, with D maybe TRBD1 (6 bases). The CDR3 spans 13 residues. V was trimmed by 0 bases and J by 6 bases, leaving 9 bases between them. Looked up from germline, CDR1 is SGHRS and CDR2 is YFSETQ. The CDR3 DNA reads TGCGCCAGCAGCTTGGGTAACAGGGATGGCTACACCTTC. Translating it yields CASSLGNRDGYTF.

This clone appeared a few times. The rearrangement uses TRBV28 and TRBJ2-5; the match to TRBD2 covers 7 bases. Germline V gene sequence: CDR1 MDHEN, CDR2 SYDVKM. The junction had 14 bases not matched to a gene; V was cut back by 2 bases and J by 5 bases. This CDR3 region has 17 residues. For the CDR3, the DNA is TGTGCCAGCAGTTTAATTAGCCGCGCGGAGGGAGGGGAGACCCAGTACTTC. Translation gives CASSLISRAEGGETQYF.

The sample holds a few counts of this clone. The V gene is TRBV7-3, the J gene TRBJ1-1; 10 bases match TRBD1. Germline CDR1 reads SGHTA; CDR2 reads FQGTGA. The V segment lost 3 bases and the J segment 7 bases; nucleotides outside the gene matches: 11. This CDR3 comprises 16 residues. CDR3 in amino acids: CASSLGQGRGTLEAFF. The CDR3 DNA reads TGTGCCAGCAGCTTGGGACAGGGGAGAGGAACACTTGAAGCTTTCTTT.

This clone came up a few times. The J gene is TRBJ2-2, the V gene TRBV18, with 8 bases fitting TRBD1. This CDR3 contains 16 residues. Trimming removed 3 bases from V and 0 bases from J; junction bases left unmatched: 3. CDR1 and CDR2 (germline): KGHSH, LQKENI. As DNA, the CDR3 is TGTGCCAGCTCACCGCAGGGGGCCGCGAACACCGGGGAGCTGTTTTTT. This codes for CASSPQGAANTGELFF.

The chain has TRBV28 and TRBJ2-7, with 8 bases aligning to TRBD2. With 6 bases clipped from V and 2 bases from J, the junction kept 9 bases outside the gene matches. The CDR3 spans 15 residues. CDR1 and CDR2 from the germline V gene are MDHEN and SYDVKM. The DNA of the CDR3 is TGTGCCAGCAGCACCAGCGGGAGCAAAGCCTACGAGCAGTACTTC. Its protein product is CASSTSGSKAYEQYF.

The V and J genes are TRBV6-5 and TRBJ2-1; 13 nucleotides agree with TRBD2. The trim removed 3 bases at V and 5 bases at J, leaving 4 bases unmatched. The CDR3 extends over 16 amino acids. Germline V CDR1 and CDR2: MNHEY, SVGAGI. The CDR3: CASSYAGTSGNNEQFF. In DNA form, the CDR3 reads TGTGCCAGCAGTTATGCCGGGACTAGCGGGAACAATGAGCAGTTCTTC.

The rearrangement uses TRBV5-1 and TRBJ2-1, with D tentatively TRBD2 (5 bases). The CDR3 is 15 amino acids. In germline, CDR1 is SGHRS, CDR2 YFSETQ. Deletions cut 4 bases from V and 4 bases from J, with 15 bases between. The CDR3 region is CASSPEGAEYNEQFF. CDR3 sequence (DNA): TGCGCCAGCAGCCCCGAGGGAGCGGAGTACAATGAGCAGTTCTTC.

This clone was observed a few times. The chain employs TRBV30 and TRBJ2-5; D might be TRBD1 (6 bases). From germline, CDR1 is GTSNPN and CDR2 SVGIG (reference sequence). The CDR3 has 15 residues. V was trimmed by 3 bases and J by 4 bases, leaving 18 bases between them. DNA for the CDR3: TGTGCCTGGAGCTCCCGGGTGAGGGGGAGAGAGACCCAGTACTTC. As protein: CAWSSRVRGRETQYF.